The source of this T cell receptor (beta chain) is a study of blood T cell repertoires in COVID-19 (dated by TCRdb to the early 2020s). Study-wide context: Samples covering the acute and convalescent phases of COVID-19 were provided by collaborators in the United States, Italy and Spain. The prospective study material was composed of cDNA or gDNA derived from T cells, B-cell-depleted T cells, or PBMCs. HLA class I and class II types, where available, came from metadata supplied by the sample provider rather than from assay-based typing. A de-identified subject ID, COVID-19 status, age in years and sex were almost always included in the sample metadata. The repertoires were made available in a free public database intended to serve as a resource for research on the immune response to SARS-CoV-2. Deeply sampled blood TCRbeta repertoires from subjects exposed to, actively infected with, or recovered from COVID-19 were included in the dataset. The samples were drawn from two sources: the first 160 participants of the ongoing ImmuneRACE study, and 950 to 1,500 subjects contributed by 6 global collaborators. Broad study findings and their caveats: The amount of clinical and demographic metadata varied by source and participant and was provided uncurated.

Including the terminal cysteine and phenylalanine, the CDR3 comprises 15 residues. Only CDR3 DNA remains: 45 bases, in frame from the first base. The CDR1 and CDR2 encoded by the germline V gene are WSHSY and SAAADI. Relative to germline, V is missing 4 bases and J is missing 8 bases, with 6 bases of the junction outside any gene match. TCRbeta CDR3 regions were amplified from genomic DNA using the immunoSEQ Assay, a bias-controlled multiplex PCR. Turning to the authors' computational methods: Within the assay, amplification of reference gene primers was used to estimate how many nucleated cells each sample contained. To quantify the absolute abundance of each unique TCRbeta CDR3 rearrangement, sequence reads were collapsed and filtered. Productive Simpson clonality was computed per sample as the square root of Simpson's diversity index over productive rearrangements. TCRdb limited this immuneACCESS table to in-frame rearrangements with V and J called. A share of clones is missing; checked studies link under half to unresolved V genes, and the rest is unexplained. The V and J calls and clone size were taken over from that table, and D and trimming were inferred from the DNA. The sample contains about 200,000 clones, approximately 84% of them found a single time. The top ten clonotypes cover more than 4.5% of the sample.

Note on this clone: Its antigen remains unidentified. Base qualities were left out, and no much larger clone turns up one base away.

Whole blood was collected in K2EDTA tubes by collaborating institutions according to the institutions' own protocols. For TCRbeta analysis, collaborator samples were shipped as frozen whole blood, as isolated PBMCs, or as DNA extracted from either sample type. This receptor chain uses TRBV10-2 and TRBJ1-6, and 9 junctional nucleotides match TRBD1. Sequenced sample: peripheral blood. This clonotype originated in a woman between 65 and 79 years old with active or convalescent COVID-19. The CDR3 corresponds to CASSAQTGGYSPLHF. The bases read TGCGCCAGCAGTGCCCAGACAGGGGGTTATTCACCCCTCCACTTT.